A selection of T cell receptor beta chains follows, all from one sample in a study of blood T cell repertoires in COVID-19. TCRdb keeps only in-frame clones here, not all; method: immunoSEQ multiplex PCR. The table includes 300,000 to 350,000 clones, around 90% detected once. The material sequenced was peripheral blood. The receptors were sampled from a man in his thirties or forties with COVID-19, enrolled during active disease. The CDR3 runs from the conserved cysteine through the conserved F or W.

CDR3: CASSRGLAAYNEQFF; V: TRBV11-2
CDR3: CASSLGQAPHEQYF; V: TRBV7-9
CDR3: CASSLTLAGANTGELFF; V: TRBV7-3
CDR3: CSASYTGDNEQFF; V: TRBV29-1
CDR3: CASSLGQGLSYEQYF; V: TRBV7-2
CDR3: CASGLVRPGGTEKLFF; V: TRBV12-5
CDR3: CASSPWTGRFTEAFF; V: TRBV3-1/TRBV3-2
CDR3: CASSQDWGGHPAYEQYF; V: TRBV4-3
CDR3: CASGAGTDTQYF; V: TRBV12-3/TRBV12-4
CDR3: CASSLASGQGYKLFF; V: TRBV7-7
CDR3: CASSYPGQVRRYEQYF; V: TRBV6-2/TRBV6-3
CDR3: CASSSGNALGYTF; V: TRBV6-2/TRBV6-3
CDR3: CASSTGSNYGYTF; V: TRBV6-6
CDR3: CSVPYRAGYTF; V: TRBV29-1
CDR3: CASSYVRTGGNYGYTF; V: TRBV6-5
CDR3: CASSPQQDSYEQYF; V: TRBV18
CDR3: CASSYNSSSYNSPLHF; V: TRBV6-5
CDR3: CASSPSFGWEYYEQYF; V: TRBV11-2
CDR3: CAWNGPDRGPEQYF; V: TRBV30
CDR3: CASSQEGQGGNQPQHF; V: TRBV4-1
CDR3: CASSQDRGTTKNIQYF; V: TRBV4-1
CDR3: CASSDDTVPYEQYF; V: TRBV2
CDR3: CATSYRQGRTEAFF; V: TRBV15
CDR3: CASSYTGNTGELFF; V: TRBV5-1
CDR3: CASSQAGQALLGYTF; V: TRBV4-1
CDR3: CASSPEYGYTF; V: TRBV18
CDR3: CASSLMSGAETQYF; V: TRBV27
CDR3: CASSYGAGALTDTQYF; V: TRBV6-6
CDR3: CASSLRAGGAYEQYF; V: TRBV7-9
CDR3: CASSRIRQRNEQFF; V: TRBV6-5
CDR3: CASSQGSYNSPLHF; V: TRBV3-1/TRBV3-2
CDR3: CASSDYGGIRELFF; V: TRBV10-1
CDR3: CASSQPAGGRTDTQYF; V: TRBV3-1/TRBV3-2
CDR3: CASSQDYRVYEQYF; V: TRBV3-1/TRBV3-2
CDR3: CASSLRGQSTEAFF; V: TRBV11-2
CDR3: CASSALGAGVYGYTF; V: TRBV9
CDR3: CASSQDWAGVTVEQYF; V: TRBV4-2
CDR3: CASSPGRVGSYEQYF; V: TRBV28
CDR3: CASSEGRGGYYGYTF; V: TRBV6-5
CDR3: CASSGQVGGYTF; V: TRBV19
CDR3: CASSLVTSTEAFF; V: TRBV7-8
CDR3: CASSSQGPVTDTQYF; V: TRBV7-2
CDR3: CASSLDPRGRYEQYF; V: TRBV6-6
CDR3: CASSSEIQRMADTQYF; V: TRBV5-1
CDR3: CASRRTNPNTGELFF; V: TRBV2
CDR3: CASSVTKGASEAFF; V: TRBV7-2
CDR3: CASSPRQIPQPQHF; V: TRBV5-6
CDR3: CASSPRPLVGDYGYTF; V: TRBV7-8
CDR3: CASGQATGRGGEKLFF; V: TRBV23-1
CDR3: CAWSVQGFLAQPQHF; V: TRBV30
CDR3: CASSQGITGGSQPQHF; V: TRBV3-1/TRBV3-2
CDR3: CSVVGDRVTDTQYF; V: TRBV29-1
CDR3: CASSSGEGRGNQPQHF; V: TRBV6-6
CDR3: CSASRTGDHEQYF; V: TRBV29-1
CDR3: CASSSPPTGTYGYTF; V: TRBV6-2/TRBV6-3
CDR3: CASSQAYRGETQYF; V: TRBV4-3
CDR3: CASTPPGQINTDTQYF; V: TRBV28
CDR3: CASSLGAGRDEQYF; V: TRBV5-1
CDR3: CASSASGGALNEQFF; V: TRBV7-2
CDR3: CASTMDRGSSYEQYF; V: TRBV19